This TCR beta chain was captured by sequencing in a study of Tregs in tolerant kidney transplant recipients. Study-level points and caveats: Validation in larger populations is needed because few patients were studied. Activated donor B cell expansion appeared to reveal the most relevant donor-specific TCRbeta repertoire.

A word on this clone: Its target is not known.

Unstimulated Tregs (CD4+CD25+CD127-) and CD4+CD25- non-Tregs were sorted from PBMCs. Deletions cut 0 bases from V and 6 bases from J, with 21 bases between. The germline gives CDR1 MGHRA, CDR2 YSYEKL. This CDR3 region has 17 residues. Sequencing used immunoSEQ multiplex PCR; TCRdb keeps in-frame clones, though not all of them. The data contain some 250,000 clones, 84% of them seen just once; the ten biggest clones take up 0.55% to 0.65%. The receptor comes from a human donor in good health. The V gene is TRBV4-1, the J gene TRBJ2-7, with D possibly TRBD1 on 5 matching bases. Sequenced input: CD4+ T cells from blood. CDR3 bases: TGCGCCAGCAGCCAAGACCCAGACCTGACCTCAAGGGGCGAGCAGTACTTC. This codes for CASSQDPDLTSRGEQYF.